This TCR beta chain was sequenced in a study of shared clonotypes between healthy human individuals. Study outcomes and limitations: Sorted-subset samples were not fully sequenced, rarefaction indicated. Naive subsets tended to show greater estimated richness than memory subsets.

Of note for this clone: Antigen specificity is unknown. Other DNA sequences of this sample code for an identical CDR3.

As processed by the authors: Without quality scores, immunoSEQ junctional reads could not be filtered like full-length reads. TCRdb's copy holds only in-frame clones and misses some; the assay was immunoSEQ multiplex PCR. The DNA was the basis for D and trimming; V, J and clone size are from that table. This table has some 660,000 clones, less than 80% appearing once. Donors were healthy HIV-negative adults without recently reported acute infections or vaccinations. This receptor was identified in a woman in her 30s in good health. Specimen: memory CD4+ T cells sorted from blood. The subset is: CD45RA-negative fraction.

The CDR3 DNA is TGTGCCAGCAGGCCTGGGACTTCCTACGAGCAGTACTTC. It specifies CASRPGTSYEQYF. This sequence joins TRBV27 and TRBJ2-7; perhaps TRBD2 as D (6 bases). Germline lookup yields CDR1 MNHEY and CDR2 SMNVEV (reference sequence). The V end was cut by 6 bases, the J end by 1 base, with 10 bases between. This CDR3 region has 13 residues.